The present T cell receptor (beta chain) was sequenced within a study of T cells in Graves' hyperthyroidism and ophthalmopathy. Study results and limitations: Onset of ophthalmopathy came a median 6.5 months after the model predicted it.

TCR beta CDR3 sequences were amplified from RNA transcripts. The HTBI primer set was used in a first-round RT-PCR of the TCR CDR3. MiXCR, applied by TCRdb to the multiplex PCR reads, yields one record per CDR3 protein. The sample holds around 350,000 distinct CDR3 sequences, under 20% seen once. In this sample, this clonotype turned up many times. What it binds is not known. Hyperthyroidism patients were newly diagnosed, had disease duration under 2 months, and were aged 18 to 65 years. The trim removed 4 bases at V and 4 bases at J, leaving 23 bases unmatched. The CDR3 is 20 residues long. Germline V gives CDR1 PRHDT, CDR2 FYEKMQ (reference sequence).

The chain carries TRBV13 and TRBJ2-7; 9 bases map to TRBD1. The sequencing input was blood. This sequence originates from a woman aged 18-29 years with Graves' hyperthyroidism. CDR3: CASSSPINKGQGRGDYEQYF. The CDR3 nucleotides are TGTGCCAGCAGCTCCCCGATAAACAAAGGACAGGGGAGGGGGGATTACGAGCAGTACTTC. Supplemented by reference TRBV13 and TRBJ2-7, the full variable domain reads AAGVIQSPRHLIKEKRETATLKCYPIPRHDTVYWYQQGPGQDPQFLISFYEKMQSDKGSIPDRFSAQQFSDYHSELNMSSLELGDSALYFCASSSPINKGQGRGDYEQYFGPGTRLTVT.